Shown below are 8 T cell receptor beta chains from a single sample sequenced in a study of T cell responses to AZD1222 COVID-19 vaccine. The table came from immunoSEQ multiplex PCR; TCRdb's copy has only in-frame clones and leaves some out. Among 44,000 or so clones listed, about 82% were seen once. The material was peripheral blood, obtained 28 days after the second dose of the MenACWY control vaccine. These receptors were collected from an adult who received the MenACWY meningococcal vaccine as a control.

The chain combines TRBV29-1 with TRBJ2-7, with no clear D. This CDR3 comprises 11 residues. Trimming pared 2 bases from V and 3 bases from J, leaving 5 bases between. CDR1 SQVTM and CDR2 ANQGSEA come from the germline V gene. CDR3 loop: CSVENSYEQYF. CDR3 nucleotide sequence: TGCAGCGTTGAAAACAGCTACGAGCAGTACTTC.

By sample share, this clone is medium-sized. V is TRBV6-2 or TRBV6-3 and J is TRBJ2-1; TRBD2 matches 10 bases. Trimming removed 6 bases from V and 4 bases from J; junction bases left unmatched: 9. Germline CDR1 reads MNHEY; CDR2 reads SVGEGT. The CDR3 consists of 16 residues. The CDR3 is CASSPTPSGGYNEQFF. The CDR3 nucleotides are TGTGCCAGCAGCCCTACTCCTAGCGGGGGTTACAATGAGCAGTTCTTC.

The chain couples TRBV10-2 to TRBJ2-1; the match to TRBD2 covers 11 bases. Germline V gene lookup returns CDR1 WSHSY and CDR2 SAAADI. This CDR3 is 16 amino acids long. V shed 3 bases and J 2 bases; nucleotides not matched to a gene: 3. CDR3 amino acids: CASSDLTSGAYNEQFF. CDR3 coding DNA: TGCGCCAGCAGTGATTTGACTAGCGGGGCCTACAATGAGCAGTTCTTC.

The chain has TRBV28 and TRBJ2-7, with 8 nucleotides matching TRBD1. The CDR3 runs to 16 residues. Trimming at V came to 4 bases and at J to 2 bases, leaving 10 bases not matched to a gene. CDR1 is MDHEN and CDR2 is SYDVKM in the germline V gene. CDR3 protein: CASSSHPQGATYEQYF. The CDR3 DNA sequence: TGTGCCAGCAGTTCCCACCCCCAGGGGGCGACCTACGAGCAGTACTTC. Complete variable domain (other parts from reference TRBV28 and TRBJ2-7): DVKVTQSSRYLVKRTGEKVFLECVQDMDHENMFWYRQDPGLGLRLIYFSYDVKMKEKGDIPEGYSVSREKKERFSLILESASTNQTSMYLCASSSHPQGATYEQYFGPGTRLTVT.

The J gene is TRBJ2-1, the V gene TRBV7-8; 7 bases are shared with TRBD1. CDR1 and CDR2 (germline): SGHVS, FQNEAQ. V lost 6 bases to trimming and J lost 8 bases; unmatched junction nucleotides: 7. The CDR3 runs 13 residues. The CDR3 loop is CASRTNRGDEQFF. The DNA for the CDR3 is TGTGCCAGCAGAACAAACAGGGGTGATGAGCAGTTCTTC.

The genes are TRBV6-5 and TRBJ2-7; perhaps TRBD1 as D (5 bases). Germline assignment: CDR1 MNHEY and CDR2 SVGAGI. The CDR3 contains 12 residues. Trimming pared 5 bases from V and 3 bases from J, leaving 8 bases between. The chain's CDR3 is CASSRGSYEQYF. CDR3 bases: TGTGCCAGCAGTAGGGGAAGCTACGAGCAGTACTTC.

The chain combines TRBV9 with TRBJ2-5; D is possibly TRBD1 (6 bases). CDR1 SGDLS and CDR2 YYNGEE come from the germline V gene. The CDR3 has 15 amino acids. V was shortened by 0 bases and J by 4 bases, with 13 bases between the two germline ends. In DNA, the CDR3 is TGTGCCAGCAGCGTAGGGGGGCCTAGGGTAGAGACCCAGTACTTC. This encodes CASSVGGPRVETQYF.

Comments on this clone: A much bigger clone sits one base away, suggesting this may be a read error. The same CDR3 can be traced to other DNA sequences in this sample. This rearrangement joins TRBV28 to TRBJ1-2; D unclear. The germline V and J ends were trimmed by 7 bases and 1 base, with 10 bases remaining between them. Germline-derived CDR1 and CDR2 are MDHEN and SYDVKM. The CDR3 is made up of 13 amino acids. CDR3 bases: TGTGCCAGCAAGGGAGTTGATAACTATGGCTACACCTTC. The encoded protein is CASKGVDNYGYTF.